The 23 T cell receptor beta chains below come from one sample, sequenced in a study of beta chain features in type 1 diabetes. Reverse transcription of all isolated RNA meant that expressed TCRB transcripts were sequenced. Assay used: immunoSEQ multiplex PCR; TCRdb lists only in-frame clones, some missing. The sample carries about 140,000 clones, about 7% recorded once. Sequences were obtained from central memory CD4+ T cells from blood. Every receptor here comes from a woman aged 25 to 45 in good health.

The CDR3 sequence is CASSSGTGVYEQYF. CDR3 DNA: TGTGCCAGCAGCTCAGGGACAGGGGTCTACGAGCAGTACTTC. V is TRBV7-9 and J is TRBJ2-7; 10 nucleotides line up with TRBD1. Germline-derived CDR1 and CDR2 are SEHNR and FQNEAQ (reference sequence). This CDR3 region has 14 residues. The V and J ends lost 4 bases and 3 bases, in that order; junction bases with no gene match: 3.

This sequence joins TRBV5-4 and TRBJ1-2; 7 bases are a match to TRBD1. V shed 0 bases and J 4 bases; nucleotides not matched to a gene: 3. Germline V gives CDR1 SGHNT, CDR2 YYREEE (reference sequence). The CDR3 runs 14 residues. The CDR3 reads CASSLGQGFYGYTF. CDR3 sequence (DNA): TGTGCCAGCAGCTTGGGACAGGGCTTCTATGGCTACACCTTC.

The genes are TRBV7-3 and TRBJ2-1; D unclear. CDR1 and CDR2 (germline): SGHTA, FQGTGA. The ends were cut back, 4 bases at V and 8 bases at J, with 9 bases in the middle. There are 12 residues in the CDR3. Here the CDR3 DNA reads TGTGCCAGCAGCTCCCGTCCTGATGAGCAGTTCTTC. Its protein product is CASSSRPDEQFF.

The CDR3 region has the DNA TGTGCCAGCAGGCGCCTCGGGGGTTGGGATGAAGCTTTCTTT. It encodes CASRRLGGWDEAFF. The chain links TRBV27 to TRBJ1-1, with a possible D match to TRBD1 (5 bases). CDR3 length: 14 residues. The V end was cut by 6 bases, the J end by 7 bases, with 18 bases between. Germline assignment: CDR1 MNHEY and CDR2 SMNVEV (reference sequence).

The V call is TRBV28, the J call TRBJ1-4, with 10 positions matching TRBD1. Trimming at V came to 5 bases and at J to 7 bases, leaving 7 bases not matched to a gene. Germline V CDR1 and CDR2: MDHEN, SYDVKM. There are 15 residues in the CDR3. In DNA, the CDR3 is TGTGCCAGCAGTGGAAGACAGGGGGCTAGTGAAAAACTGTTTTTT. Translation: CASSGRQGASEKLFF.

This clone was picked up a small number of times. V is TRBV27 and J is TRBJ2-1, with D possibly matching TRBD1 (6 bases). V was pared by 4 bases and J by 4 bases, with 17 bases between. Per the germline V gene, CDR1 is MNHEY and CDR2 is SMNVEV (reference sequence). This CDR3 contains 16 residues. This CDR3 is CASSYYRDTAYNEQFF. CDR3 bases: TGTGCCAGCAGTTACTACCGGGACACAGCATACAATGAGCAGTTCTTC.

In this sample, this clone turned up a few times. This chain uses TRBV5-4 with TRBJ1-1; 8 bases line up with TRBD1. J lost 6 bases, V lost 3 bases, and 10 bases had no gene match. This CDR3 is built from 15 residues. Germline-derived CDR1 and CDR2 are SGHNT and YYREEE (reference sequence). The CDR3, as DNA: TGTGCCAGCAGCTCAGGGGGCGCGTTCGTCTCTGAAGCTTTCTTT. Protein: CASSSGGAFVSEAFF.

The V and J genes are TRBV18 and TRBJ2-7, with a weak D call TRBD2 (5 bases). The V and J ends lost 0 bases and 7 bases respectively, with 16 bases between them. Germline CDR1 KGHSH, CDR2 LQKENI. The CDR3 is made up of 15 amino acids. The CDR3 DNA sequence: TGTGCCAGCTCACCACCGGGTGGGAGTACGGGAGAGCAGTACTTC. The encoded protein is CASSPPGGSTGEQYF. The entire variable domain, with the rest obtained from reference TRBV18 and TRBJ2-7, is as follows: NAGVMQNPRHLVRRRGQEARLRCSPMKGHSHVYWYRQLPEEGLKFMVYLQKENIIDESGMPKERFSAEFPKEGPSILRIQQVVRGDSAAYFCASSPPGGSTGEQYFGPGTRLTVT.

The table lists this clone with a few counts. The chain has TRBV28 and TRBJ2-1; 9 bases agree with TRBD1. The length of the CDR3 is 16 residues. Germline V gene lookup returns CDR1 MDHEN and CDR2 SYDVKM. V was pared by 4 bases and J by 4 bases, with 8 bases of the junction left unmatched. DNA for the CDR3: TGTGCCAGCAGTTCCTCCGGGACAGGGAATTACAATGAGCAGTTCTTC. Translating it yields CASSSSGTGNYNEQFF.

The chain has TRBV6-5 and TRBJ2-1, with 8 nucleotides matching TRBD2. The V gene end was trimmed by 7 bases and the J gene end by 9 bases; junction bases not matched to a gene: 5. Germline CDR1 MNHEY, CDR2 SVGAGI. The CDR3 extends over 12 amino acids. CDR3 sequence (DNA): TGTGCCAGCAAATACCGGGGGGGTGAGCAGTTCTTC. It translates to CASKYRGGEQFF.

There are a few counts of this clone. The chain links TRBV12-5 to TRBJ2-3; possible D gene TRBD1, 6 bases. V was pared by 6 bases and J by 2 bases, with 15 bases between. The CDR3 is made up of 15 amino acids. Per the germline V gene, CDR1 is LGHNT and CDR2 is FRNRAP. The CDR3 here is CASGDDRTATDTQYF. Written as DNA, the CDR3 is TGTGCTAGTGGGGACGACAGGACCGCCACAGATACGCAGTATTTT.

This clone has more than one count but fewer than ten. The chain couples TRBV9 to TRBJ2-2; 15 bases agree with TRBD2. The CDR3 is 17 amino acids. Trimming removed 4 bases from V and 1 base from J; junction bases left unmatched: 2. The V gene's germline CDR1 is SGDLS and CDR2 YYNGEE. CDR3 region: CASSSGLAGGNTGELFF. The CDR3 nucleotides are TGTGCCAGCAGCTCGGGACTAGCGGGAGGGAACACCGGGGAGCTGTTTTTT.

This CDR3 reads CASSVDSQETQYF. In DNA form, the CDR3 reads TGTGCCAGCAGCGTCGACAGTCAAGAGACCCAGTACTTC. J is TRBJ2-5 and V is TRBV7-2; a weak D match, TRBD1 (5 bases). Trimming took off 5 bases at V and 2 bases at J, with 9 bases between the two ends. The CDR3 has 13 amino acids. Per germline, CDR1 SGHTA and CDR2 FQGNSA. The full variable domain, completed using reference TRBV7-2 and TRBJ2-5, is GAGVSQSPSNKVTEKGKDVELRCDPISGHTALYWYRQSLGQGLEFLIYFQGNSAPDKSGLPSDRFSAERTGGSVSTLTIQRTQQEDSAVYLCASSVDSQETQYFGPGTRLLVL.

The chain combines TRBV4-3 with TRBJ1-2; D ambiguous. The CDR3 covers 14 residues. The germline gives CDR1 LGHNA, CDR2 YSLEER. The V end lost 5 bases, the J end lost 6 bases, and 16 bases lay between the germline ends. Here the CDR3 reads CASSYQPGPDGYTF. In DNA, the CDR3 is TGCGCCAGCAGCTACCAACCAGGCCCGGATGGCTACACCTTC.

The CDR3 DNA sequence: TGTGCCAGCAGTGTCACTTCCTATAATCAGCCCCAGCATTTT. Residues: CASSVTSYNQPQHF. The chain links TRBV28 to TRBJ1-5; D remains unclear. The germline V gene encodes CDR1 MDHEN and CDR2 SYDVKM. This CDR3 comprises 14 residues. The V end lost 5 bases, the J end lost 4 bases, and 12 bases lay between the germline ends.

The V gene is TRBV28, the J gene TRBJ2-2; 8 nucleotides match TRBD1. CDR3 length: 16 amino acids. Germline loops: CDR1 MDHEN, CDR2 SYDVKM. Trimming removed 5 bases from V and 3 bases from J; junction bases left unmatched: 8. The CDR3 reads CASSNPGQDDTGELFF. CDR3 sequence (DNA): TGTGCCAGCAGTAATCCGGGACAGGACGACACCGGGGAGCTGTTTTTT.

The chain employs TRBV18 and TRBJ2-5; D uncertain. In germline, CDR1 is KGHSH, CDR2 LQKENI. This CDR3 region has 13 residues. Trimming removed 6 bases at V and 1 base at J, with 9 bases between. This CDR3 is CASSFTVQETQYF. The CDR3, as DNA: TGTGCCAGCTCCTTTACAGTCCAAGAGACCCAGTACTTC.

This clone was counted a few times. V and J are TRBV7-3 and TRBJ2-1; 15 bases agree with TRBD2. V lost 3 bases to trimming and J lost 5 bases; unmatched junction nucleotides: 11. From germline, CDR1 is SGHTA and CDR2 FQGTGA. This CDR3 is 19 amino acids long. The DNA of the CDR3 is TGTGCCAGCAGCTTTACCCGCGGGACTAGCGGGAGGTGGGACAATGAGCAGTTCTTC. Encoded protein: CASSFTRGTSGRWDNEQFF. The entire variable domain, with the rest obtained from reference TRBV7-3 and TRBJ2-1, is as follows: GAGVSQTPSNKVTEKGKYVELRCDPISGHTALYWYRQSLGQGPEFLIYFQGTGAADDSGLPNDRFFAVRPEGSVSTLKIQRTERGDSAVYLCASSFTRGTSGRWDNEQFFGPGTRLTVL.

This clone was seen only a few times. The chain employs TRBV25-1 and TRBJ2-7; 8 bases agree with TRBD2. Trimming removed 4 bases from V and 0 bases from J; junction bases left unmatched: 8. CDR1 is MGHDK and CDR2 is SYGVNS in the germline V gene. This CDR3 has 16 residues. The CDR3 protein is CASSASRGLGSYEQYF. In nucleotides, the CDR3 is TGTGCCAGCAGTGCCTCTAGGGGACTAGGCTCCTACGAGCAGTACTTC.

The rearrangement joins TRBV4-2 to TRBJ1-1; D is undetermined. V dropped 7 bases and J dropped 1 base, with 13 bases sitting between them. Germline V gene sequence: CDR1 LGHNA, CDR2 YNFKEQ. The CDR3 extends over 14 amino acids. The CDR3 nucleotides are TGTGCCAGCACGCACCCTGGAGGGAACACTGAAGCTTTCTTT. It codes for CASTHPGGNTEAFF.

This clone was picked up a small number of times. J is TRBJ1-2 and V is TRBV18, with 9 positions matching TRBD1. In germline, CDR1 is KGHSH, CDR2 LQKENI. V shed 2 bases and J 4 bases; nucleotides not matched to a gene: 8. CDR3 length: 16 amino acids. The CDR3 DNA is TGTGCCAGCTCACCAGAACAGGGGGCGCCGGGCTATGGCTACACCTTC. Translation gives CASSPEQGAPGYGYTF.

This clone was seen a few times. J is TRBJ1-2 and V is TRBV2, with a weak D call TRBD1 (6 bases). Germline V gene lookup returns CDR1 SNHLY and CDR2 FYNNEI. This CDR3 region has 12 residues. V was pared by 4 bases and J by 6 bases, with 9 bases between. The CDR3 nucleotides are TGTGCCAGCAGTGGGGCAGGGGATGGCTACACCTTC. This encodes CASSGAGDGYTF.

The chain is built from TRBV2 and TRBJ2-3; 14 nucleotides line up with TRBD2. With V trimmed by 6 bases and J by 9 bases, 14 bases remained unmatched. Germline CDR1 is SNHLY and CDR2 is FYNNEI. The CDR3 is made up of 17 amino acids. CDR3 sequence reads: CASSRGLAGGPSSTQYF. The CDR3 bases are TGTGCCAGCAGCCGCGGACTAGCGGGAGGCCCCAGCTCCACGCAGTATTTT.